These 10 T cell receptor beta chains share one sample of origin, sequenced in a study of cytomegalovirus exposure and HLA in healthy donors. PCR primers comprised 60 Vbeta and 13 Jbeta primers. The data were produced by immunoSEQ multiplex PCR, yet TCRdb's version contains in-frame clones alone and is incomplete. Of 85,000 to 90,000 clones detected, 85% appear once; the ten largest clones hold about 7.7%. The sample consisted of PBMCs. The receptors come from a man aged 40-50 years in good health and CMV-seropositive.

V is TRBV19 and J is TRBJ1-2; 10 bases are a match to TRBD1. The V segment lost 7 bases and the J segment 2 bases; nucleotides outside the gene matches: 4. The germline CDR1 and CDR2 sequences are LNHDA and SQIVND (reference sequence). The CDR3 is made up of 14 amino acids. The CDR3 region has the DNA TGTGCCAGTAAGGCGACAGGGGGCAACTATGGCTACACCTTC. Protein product: CASKATGGNYGYTF.

The chain recombines TRBV29-1 with TRBJ1-1, with D possibly matching TRBD1 (6 bases). The CDR3 length is 12 residues. The germline V and J ends were trimmed by 3 bases and 4 bases, with 9 bases remaining between them. CDR1 SQVTM and CDR2 ANQGSEA come from the germline V gene. CDR3 nucleotide sequence: TGCAGCGTTGAGGGGGGGCCCACTGAAGCTTTCTTT. It specifies CSVEGGPTEAFF. The entire variable domain, with the rest obtained from reference TRBV29-1 and TRBJ1-1, is as follows: SAVISQKPSRDICQRGTSLTIQCQVDSQVTMMFWYRQQPGQSLTLIATANQGSEATYESGFVIDKFPISRPNLTFSTLTVSNMSPEDSSIYLCSVEGGPTEAFFGQGTRLTVV.

This clone is a singleton in its sample. V and J are TRBV5-4 and TRBJ2-1, with 9 bases aligning to TRBD1. The CDR3 runs to 14 residues. Germline CDR1 and CDR2: SGHNT and YYREEE (reference sequence). V lost 4 bases to trimming and J lost 5 bases; unmatched junction nucleotides: 4. The CDR3 spells CASSRDRVDNEQFF. DNA of the CDR3: TGTGCCAGCAGCCGGGACAGGGTAGACAATGAGCAGTTCTTC. The full variable domain, its missing parts supplied by reference TRBV5-4 and TRBJ2-1, is ETGVTQSPTHLIKTRGQQVTLRCSSQSGHNTVSWYQQALGQGPQFIFQYYREEENGRGNFPPRFSGLQFPNYSSELNVNALELDDSALYLCASSRDRVDNEQFFGPGTRLTVL.

The chain combines TRBV5-1 with TRBJ2-1; D gene unclear. Per the germline V gene, CDR1 is SGHRS and CDR2 is YFSETQ. The CDR3 is 13 amino acids. The ends were cut back, 0 bases at V and 5 bases at J, with 6 bases in the middle. DNA of the CDR3: TGCGCCAGCAGCTTGGGGTCTAACAATGAGCAGTTCTTC. Translating gives CASSLGSNNEQFF.

The genes are TRBV6-5 and TRBJ1-1, with a possible D match to TRBD1 (6 bases). CDR3 length: 16 amino acids. Trimming took off 4 bases at V and 6 bases at J, with 21 bases between the two ends. In germline, CDR1 is MNHEY, CDR2 SVGAGI. In DNA, the CDR3 is TGTGCCAGCAGTTTGGTGGGGGGGGGCGCTGGCCCTGAAGCTTTCTTT. Its protein product is CASSLVGGGAGPEAFF.

The chain employs TRBV25-1 and TRBJ2-7; tentatively, D is TRBD2 (5 bases). Germline V gives CDR1 MGHDK, CDR2 SYGVNS. Trimming pared 2 bases from V and 4 bases from J, leaving 9 bases between. The CDR3 runs to 13 residues. The CDR3 nucleotides read TGTGCCAGCAGTGAAGGAGGCGGTTACGAGCAGTACTTC. It encodes CASSEGGGYEQYF.

This sequence joins TRBV7-8 and TRBJ2-3, with D perhaps matching TRBD1 (5 bases). The CDR3 has 14 residues. Germline V gene data show CDR1 as SGHVS and CDR2 as FQNEAQ. The V and J ends lost 3 bases and 2 bases respectively, with 9 bases between them. DNA for the CDR3: TGTGCCAGCAGCTTCCAGGGAAACACAGATACGCAGTATTTT. Its protein is CASSFQGNTDTQYF.

The J gene is TRBJ2-5, the V gene TRBV29-1; D may be TRBD2 (6 bases). The CDR3 extends over 11 amino acids. Germline V gene sequence: CDR1 SQVTM, CDR2 ANQGSEA. Deletions cut 4 bases from V and 5 bases from J, with 8 bases between. This chain's CDR3 is CSVAGGETQYF. For the CDR3, the DNA is TGCAGCGTTGCCGGGGGTGAGACCCAGTACTTC. Full variable domain (rest looked up from reference TRBV29-1 and TRBJ2-5): SAVISQKPSRDICQRGTSLTIQCQVDSQVTMMFWYRQQPGQSLTLIATANQGSEATYESGFVIDKFPISRPNLTFSTLTVSNMSPEDSSIYLCSVAGGETQYFGPGTRLLVL.

The CDR3 spells CASSPGTGPEQYF. CDR3 nucleotide sequence: TGTGCCAGTAGTCCCGGGACAGGGCCCGAGCAGTACTTC. The rearrangement joins TRBV19 to TRBJ2-7; 9 positions match TRBD1. Trimming took 5 bases from V and 6 from J; bases not matched to a gene: 5. CDR1 is LNHDA, CDR2 SQIVND, per germline (reference sequence). This CDR3 contains 13 residues.

This chain connects TRBV27 to TRBJ2-6; 7 nucleotides align to TRBD2. The CDR3 consists of 15 residues. V gave up 4 bases and J gave up 4 bases; unmatched junction bases: 4. Germline values: CDR1 MNHEY, CDR2 SMNVEV (reference sequence). CDR3 protein: CASSWGGTGANVLTF. The DNA of the CDR3 is TGTGCCAGCAGTTGGGGGGGAACAGGGGCCAACGTCCTGACTTTC. Together with reference TRBV27 and TRBJ2-6, the CDR3 gives the full variable domain: EAQVTQNPRYLITVTGKKLTVTCSQNMNHEYMSWYRQDPGLGLRQIYYSMNVEVTDKGDVPEGYKVSRKEKRNFPLILESPSPNQTSLYFCASSWGGTGANVLTFGAGSRLTVL.